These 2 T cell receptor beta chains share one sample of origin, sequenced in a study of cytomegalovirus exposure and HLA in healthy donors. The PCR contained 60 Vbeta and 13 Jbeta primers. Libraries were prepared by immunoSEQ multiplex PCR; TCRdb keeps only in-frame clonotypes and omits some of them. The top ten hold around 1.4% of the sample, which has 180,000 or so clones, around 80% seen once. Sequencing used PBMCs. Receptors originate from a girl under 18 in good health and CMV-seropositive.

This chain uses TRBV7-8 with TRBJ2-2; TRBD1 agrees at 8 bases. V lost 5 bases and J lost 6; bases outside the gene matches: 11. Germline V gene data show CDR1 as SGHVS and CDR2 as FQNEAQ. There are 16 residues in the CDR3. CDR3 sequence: CASSRIPGGEAGELFF. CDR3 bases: TGTGCCAGCAGCCGAATCCCAGGGGGCGAAGCCGGGGAGCTGTTTTTT.

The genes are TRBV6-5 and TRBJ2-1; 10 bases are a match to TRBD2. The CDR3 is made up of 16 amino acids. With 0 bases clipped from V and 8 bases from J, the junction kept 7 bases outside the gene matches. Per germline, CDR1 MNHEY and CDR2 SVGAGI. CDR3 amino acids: CASSYSWVAGGYEQFF. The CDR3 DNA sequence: TGTGCCAGCAGTTACTCGTGGGTAGCGGGAGGTTATGAGCAGTTCTTC.